This T cell receptor (beta chain) is from a study of CD8 T cells in Susac syndrome. Study-wide results and caveats: TCR sequencing and HLA analysis covered a relatively small number of individuals.

V was cut by 3 bases and J by 8 bases, with 23 bases left in between. CDR1 SNHLY and CDR2 FYNNEI come from the germline V gene. The CDR3 length is 17 residues. With respect to this clonotype: Its cognate antigen is unknown.

The T cells that were sequenced for TCR beta were CD8+ and CD4+ cells from blood. TEMRA cells were FACS-enriched, unlike CD8+ and CD4+ T cells, which were negatively isolated. Random-hexamer reverse transcription was applied to roughly 0.5 to 1 ug RNA. It was immunoSEQ multiplex PCR that amplified TCR beta CDR3 across 54 Vbeta and 13 Jbeta. TCRdb itself ran the immunoSEQ multiplex PCR reads through MiXCR, one entry per CDR3 protein. The profile shows over 100,000 distinct CDR3 sequences, 85% to 95% of them singletons. The receptor comes from a human donor in good health. The chain uses TRBV2 and TRBJ2-1; TRBD2 might be the D (6 bases). The sequenced sample consisted of CD8+ T cells from PBMCs. This CDR3 reads CASSDLFTGATIDEQFF. The DNA for the CDR3 is TGTGCCAGCAGTGATTTATTTACGGGAGCCACGATCGATGAGCAGTTCTTC.